This T cell receptor (beta chain) emerged from a study of HIV-infected patients and healthy controls. Whole-study findings and limits: HIV-infected patients and controls differed significantly in mean usage of eight alpha and eight beta V genes.

Per the germline V gene, CDR1 is SQVTM and CDR2 is ANQGSEA. CDR3 size: 14 residues. Trimming cost V 3 bases and J 0 bases, with 11 bases left between them. This clonotype appeared many times. Its antigen is still unknown. 500 ng RNA was reverse transcribed with alpha and beta constant-region primers. Alpha and beta chain libraries were made separately by chain-specific third strand synthesis with multiplexing indices. TCRdb re-called the 5' RACE reads with MiXCR, one entry per CDR3 protein. The top ten clones hold almost 4% of a sample with tens of thousands of distinct CDR3 sequences, under 9.5% of them seen once. No cell fractionation was done, so the repertoire covers all unsorted peripheral blood T cells.

The TCR originated in an adult in good health. The chain uses TRBV29-1 and TRBJ1-1, with unresolved D. The specimen sequenced was blood. The CDR3 nucleotides are TGCAGCGTTGATATGGGCAGAGTGAACACTGAAGCTTTCTTT. Translating gives CSVDMGRVNTEAFF.